This record covers a single T cell receptor beta chain. Its matching antigen is unknown. Germline V gives CDR1 LNHDA, CDR2 SQIVND (reference sequence). The junction had 8 bases not matched to a gene; V was cut back by 6 bases and J by 6 bases. The CDR3 loop spans 15 amino acids. This record belongs to a study of cytomegalovirus exposure and HLA in healthy donors. Whole-study results and caveats: Sequencing depth across donors, presence/absence analyses assumed, was roughly uniform.

PCR amplification relied on 60 Vbeta primers (plus 13 Jbeta primers). Sequenced by immunoSEQ multiplex PCR; TCRdb stores in-frame clones only, minus some. This sample carries about 160,000 clones, approximately 80% of them seen once, and the ten largest clones take around 6.5%. Material: PBMCs. This chain uses TRBV19 with TRBJ2-7; 13 nucleotides agree with TRBD2. This clonotype was sampled from a male donor in good health and CMV-seropositive. The CDR3 region is CASSPGTSGIGEQYF. CDR3 in DNA: TGTGCCAGTAGCCCCGGGACTAGCGGGATTGGCGAGCAGTACTTC.